What follows are 3 T cell receptor beta chains derived from one specimen sequenced in a study of blood T cell repertoires in COVID-19. Libraries were prepared by immunoSEQ multiplex PCR; TCRdb keeps only in-frame clonotypes and omits some of them. Here the sample spans about 210,000 clones, 85% to 90% being singletons. The specimen was peripheral blood. These TCRs come from a man younger than 35 with active or convalescent COVID-19.

The chain is built from TRBV2 and TRBJ2-2, with 7 bases aligning to TRBD1. Germline assignment: CDR1 SNHLY and CDR2 FYNNEI. Trimming took 6 bases from V and 4 from J; bases not matched to a gene: 5. The CDR3 spans 14 residues. This chain's CDR3 is CASSTGVGTGELFF. The CDR3, as DNA: TGTGCCAGCAGCACAGGGGTTGGCACCGGGGAGCTGTTTTTT.

CDR3 sequence reads: CASSVMGRANHEQFF. The CDR3 coding sequence is TGTGCCAGCAGCGTTATGGGGCGAGCTAACCATGAGCAGTTCTTC. The chain carries TRBV7-2 and TRBJ2-1, with D possibly TRBD1 on 5 matching bases. Germline CDR1 is SGHTA and CDR2 is FQGNSA. This CDR3 is 15 amino acids long. The ends were cut back, 5 bases at V and 8 bases at J, with 19 bases in the middle.

This chain joins TRBV29-1 and TRBJ1-4; no reliable D call. The CDR3 spans 17 residues. V lost 0 bases and J lost 2, with 16 bases in between. From germline, CDR1 is SQVTM and CDR2 ANQGSEA. CDR3 region: CSVEESRAGITNEKLFF. DNA of the CDR3: TGCAGCGTTGAAGAGTCCCGGGCGGGGATTACTAATGAAAAACTGTTTTTT.